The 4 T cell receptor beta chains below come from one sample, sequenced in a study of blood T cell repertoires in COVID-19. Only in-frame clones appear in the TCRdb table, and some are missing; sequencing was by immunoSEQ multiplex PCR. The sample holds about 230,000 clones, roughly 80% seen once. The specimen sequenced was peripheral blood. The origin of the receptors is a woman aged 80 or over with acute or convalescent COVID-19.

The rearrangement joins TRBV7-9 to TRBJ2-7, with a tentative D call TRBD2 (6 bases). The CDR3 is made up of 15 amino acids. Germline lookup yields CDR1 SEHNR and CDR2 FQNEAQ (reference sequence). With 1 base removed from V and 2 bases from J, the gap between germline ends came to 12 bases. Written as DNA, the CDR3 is TGTGCCAGCAGCTTAGGAGGAGGGTTAGCCTACGAGCAGTACTTC. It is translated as CASSLGGGLAYEQYF.

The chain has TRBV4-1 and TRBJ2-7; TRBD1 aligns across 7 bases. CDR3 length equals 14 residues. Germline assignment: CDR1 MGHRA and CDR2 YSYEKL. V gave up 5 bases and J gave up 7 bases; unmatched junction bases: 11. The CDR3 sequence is CASSSRATGSEQYF. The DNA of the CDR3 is TGCGCCAGCAGCTCCCGGGCGACAGGGAGTGAGCAGTACTTC.

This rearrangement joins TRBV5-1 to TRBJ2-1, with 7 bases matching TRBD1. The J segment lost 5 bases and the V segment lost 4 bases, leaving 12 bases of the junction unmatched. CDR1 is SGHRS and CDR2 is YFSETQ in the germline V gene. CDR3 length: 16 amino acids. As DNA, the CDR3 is TGCGCCAGCAGCCCGAGAGCGGACAGGCTGAACAATGAGCAGTTCTTC. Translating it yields CASSPRADRLNNEQFF.

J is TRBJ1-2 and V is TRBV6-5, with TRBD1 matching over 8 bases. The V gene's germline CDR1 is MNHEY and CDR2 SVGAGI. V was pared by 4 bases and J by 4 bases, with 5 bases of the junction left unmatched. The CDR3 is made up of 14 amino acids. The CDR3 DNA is TGTGCCAGCAGTTCATACGACAGGGGCTATGGCTACACCTTC. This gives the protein CASSSYDRGYGYTF.